This paragraph reports one T cell receptor (beta chain). This record belongs to a study of blood T cell repertoires in COVID-19. The assay was immunoSEQ multiplex PCR, and TCRdb's table has in-frame clones only and misses some. Of around 200,000 clones detected, about 81% appear once; the ten largest clones hold approximately 9.2%. Germline V gene data show CDR1 as SGHKS and CDR2 as YYEKEE (reference sequence). Deletions cut 0 bases from V and 5 bases from J, with 14 bases between. This CDR3 has 15 amino acids. Across over 20 US areas, participants ranged in age from about 18 to 89 years. Cohort assignment relied on participant-reported clinical history. Resolution of symptoms, clearance, or two negative PCRs was present in recovered Cohort 3 donors.

This receptor was obtained from a man between 40 and 49 years old who had recovered from COVID-19. The specimen was PBMCs or T cells enriched from blood (not recorded which). V usage is TRBV5-5 and J usage is TRBJ2-5, with D maybe TRBD1 (5 bases). CDR3 DNA: TGTGCCAGCAGCTTGGAGGGTGGGGCTGTGGAGACCCAGTACTTC. Its protein is CASSLEGGAVETQYF.